This is a list of T cell receptor beta chains from one sample in a study of OX40 agonist ivuxolimab in advanced cancers. Method: immunoSEQ multiplex PCR; TCRdb's copy keeps in-frame clones and lacks some. This repertoire shows approximately 66,000 clones, about 88% found once; its top ten account for around 1.2%. The starting material was CD4+ or CD8+ T cells sorted from blood, obtained in a trial of the OX40 agonist ivuxolimab. These receptors were obtained from an adult with an advanced solid tumor such as melanoma, head and neck, liver or kidney cancer. The CDR3 runs from the conserved cysteine through the conserved F or W. The D gene is left open where the match is weak. Size is omitted from some rows. Given values are once, few, many or a class for expanded clones.

j_call d_call v_call clone_size cdr3_aa cdr3_nt
TRBJ2-7 . TRBV18 . CASSLQDPFYEQYF TGTGCCAGCTCACTGCAGGATCCCTTCTACGAGCAGTACTTC
TRBJ2-7 TRBD1 TRBV18 . CASSPIETGASEQYF TGTGCCAGCTCACCAATCGAGACAGGGGCATCCGAGCAGTACTTC
TRBJ2-7 . TRBV7-2 . CASSLRGGQSGSYEQYF TGTGCCAGCAGCTTAAGGGGGGGCCAGAGTGGCTCCTACGAGCAGTACTTC
TRBJ2-2 . TRBV27 . CASRTVPNTGELFF TGTGCCAGCAGGACAGTTCCGAACACCGGGGAGCTGTTTTTT
TRBJ2-1 . TRBV21-1 . CASSAPLWTSGGRTYNEQFF TGTGCCAGCAGCGCTCCTCTCTGGACTAGCGGGGGGCGAACCTACAATGAGCAGTTCTTC
TRBJ2-5 . TRBV13 . CASSLGWGQETQYF TGTGCCAGCAGCTTAGGTTGGGGCCAAGAGACCCAGTACTTC
TRBJ1-1 . TRBV9 . CASSAPGGGTEAFF TGTGCCAGCAGCGCCCCCGGGGGTGGCACTGAAGCTTTCTTT
TRBJ2-1 . TRBV7-2 . CASRFTGPPEQFF TGTGCCAGCAGGTTTACAGGGCCCCCCGAGCAGTTCTTC
TRBJ2-1 TRBD1 TRBV27 . CASSQLRDRGLNEQFF TGTGCCAGCAGCCAACTCCGGGACAGGGGGCTCAATGAGCAGTTCTTC
TRBJ2-3 . TRBV4-1 . CASSGITADTQYF TGCGCCAGCAGCGGTATAACCGCAGATACGCAGTATTTT
TRBJ1-5 . TRBV21-1 once CASSQGCRWTPKSENQPQHF TGTGCCAGCAGCCAAGGTTGTAGATGGACACCTAAAAGTGAGAATCAGCCCCAGCATTTT
TRBJ2-3 TRBD2 TRBV5-1 . CASSPATSGGTTDTQYF TGCGCCAGCAGCCCAGCGACTAGCGGGGGGACCACAGATACGCAGTATTTT
TRBJ2-2 TRBD2 TRBV4-1 . CASSQERASGRYTGELFF TGCGCCAGCAGCCAAGAAAGGGCAAGCGGGAGGTACACCGGGGAGCTGTTTTTT
TRBJ2-5 TRBD2 TRBV5-1 . CASSRKPPGLVSQEQYF TGCGCCAGCAGCCGCAAACCTCCGGGACTAGTATCGCAGGAGCAGTACTTC
TRBJ2-6 . TRBV6-1 . CASSEIRTFSVRANVLTF TGTGCCAGCAGTGAAATTCGGACCTTCTCTGTGCGGGCCAACGTCCTGACTTTC
TRBJ2-5 . TRBV30 . CAWTGNQETQYF TGTGCCTGGACCGGGAACCAAGAGACCCAGTACTTC
TRBJ2-7 TRBD2 TRBV5-1 . CASTPTGGAPYEQYF TGCGCCAGCACCCCGACGGGGGGGGCCCCCTACGAGCAGTACTTC
TRBJ2-2 . TRBV6-6 . CASSYGTVPTGELFF TGTGCCAGCAGTTACGGCACAGTACCAACCGGGGAGCTGTTTTTT
TRBJ2-1 TRBD1 TRBV11-2 . CASSSGQGSYNEQFF TGTGCCAGCAGCTCAGGACAGGGGTCATACAATGAGCAGTTCTTC
TRBJ1-2 . TRBV27 . CASSPSTGPYGYTF TGTGCCAGCAGTCCAAGCACGGGGCCCTATGGCTACACCTTC
TRBJ2-5 . TRBV2 . CASSLRGAFGETQYF TGTGCCAGCAGCCTTCGGGGGGCTTTCGGAGAGACCCAGTACTTC
TRBJ1-4 TRBD1 TRBV4-1 once CASSQVIRTGGHEKLFF TGCGCCAGCAGCCAAGTAATTAGGACAGGGGGCCACGAAAAACTGTTTTTT
TRBJ2-6 . TRBV7-2 . CASSPSGAGANVLTF TGTGCCAGCAGCCCGTCTGGGGCTGGGGCCAACGTCCTGACTTTC
TRBJ1-5 . TRBV29-1 . CSVIKGDQPQHF TGCAGCGTTATAAAAGGTGACCAGCCCCAGCATTTT
TRBJ2-5 TRBD1 TRBV6-6 . CASSYDQRQGGRTQYF TGTGCCAGCAGTTACGACCAAAGACAGGGCGGACGGACCCAGTACTTC
TRBJ1-4 TRBD1 TRBV6-1 . CASTRDRDEKLFF TGTGCCAGTACCCGGGACAGGGACGAAAAACTGTTTTTT
TRBJ1-3 . TRBV5-5 few CASSRAGNPGNTIYF TGTGCCAGCAGCCGTGCAGGGAACCCTGGAAACACCATATATTTT
TRBJ2-3 TRBD2 TRBV5-1 . CASSLDRRGYTDTQYF TGCGCCAGCAGCTTGGACAGGCGGGGGTACACAGATACGCAGTATTTT
TRBJ2-1 . TRBV10-3 . CAISEYAGSSYNEQFF TGTGCCATCAGTGAGTATGCGGGGAGCTCCTACAATGAGCAGTTCTTC
TRBJ2-7 TRBD1 TRBV5-1 . CASSEHPKTGVYEQYF TGCGCCAGCAGCGAACACCCAAAAACAGGGGTATACGAGCAGTACTTC